The 29 T cell receptor beta chains listed next were all sequenced from one sample in a study of blood T cell repertoires in COVID-19. Here immunoSEQ multiplex PCR was the method, and the copy in TCRdb shows in-frame clones only, minus some. The sample records more than 90,000 clones, about two thirds being singletons. Material: peripheral blood. These receptors all stem from a woman aged 55-69 years in a cohort sampled during active or convalescent COVID-19.

This clone was seen once. V is TRBV14 and J is TRBJ2-3, with a weak D call TRBD2 (6 bases). Germline CDR1 SGHDN, CDR2 FVKESK. Deletions cut 1 base from V and 4 bases from J, with 15 bases between. CDR3 length equals 16 residues. The CDR3 reads CASSQAIRTGADTQYF. The CDR3 DNA reads as TGTGCCAGCAGCCAAGCTATTCGAACGGGGGCAGATACGCAGTATTTT.

The rearrangement uses TRBV7-3 and TRBJ2-5, with a tentative D call TRBD1 (7 bases). V shed 5 bases and J shed 4 bases, with 20 bases lying between them. Germline CDR1 is SGHTA and CDR2 is FQGTGA. The CDR3 contains 16 residues. CDR3 in DNA: TGTGCCAGCAGCCCAAGGTCCCAGGGGGGTTTAGAGACCCAGTACTTC. Translation gives CASSPRSQGGLETQYF.

V gene TRBV20-1 combines with J gene TRBJ2-5; D unresolved. CDR3 length equals 11 residues. Germline lookup yields CDR1 DFQATT and CDR2 SNEGSKA (reference sequence). V was pared by 7 bases and J by 5 bases, with 11 bases between. CDR3 in amino acids: CSVTTRETQYF. CDR3 nucleotides: TGCAGTGTCACCACCAGGGAGACCCAGTACTTC.

The V and J genes are TRBV9 and TRBJ1-6; no clear D gene. The ends were cut back, 0 bases at V and 8 bases at J, with 12 bases in the middle. The CDR3 runs 15 residues. The germline gives CDR1 SGDLS, CDR2 YYNGEE. The CDR3 DNA is TGTGCCAGCAGCGTAGCCCGGGTTGTCGATTCACCCCTCCACTTT. The encoded protein is CASSVARVVDSPLHF. Looking up the rest from reference TRBV9 and TRBJ1-6 gives the full variable domain: DSGVTQTPKHLITATGQRVTLRCSPRSGDLSVYWYQQSLDQGLQFLIQYYNGEERAKGNILERFSAQQFPDLHSELNLSSLELGDSALYFCASSVARVVDSPLHFGNGTRLTVT.

This chain connects TRBV27 to TRBJ2-2; D possibly corresponds to TRBD2 (5 bases). Germline loops: CDR1 MNHEY, CDR2 SMNVEV (reference sequence). The V end was cut by 5 bases, the J end by 6 bases, with 10 bases between. The CDR3 length is 13 residues. Here the CDR3 reads CASSLTRAGELFF. CDR3 nucleotide sequence: TGTGCCAGCAGTCTTACTAGAGCCGGGGAGCTGTTTTTT.

The genes are TRBV28 and TRBJ1-2, with D possibly matching TRBD1 (6 bases). V shed 2 bases and J shed 5 bases, with 12 bases lying between them. The CDR3 runs to 14 residues. Germline V gives CDR1 MDHEN, CDR2 SYDVKM. CDR3 residues: CASSLGDRLYGYTF. The CDR3, as DNA: TGTGCCAGCAGTTTAGGTGACAGGCTGTATGGCTACACCTTC.

Here the CDR3 DNA reads TGTGCCAGCAGCTTAATTGCGGGCATAAACACCGGGGAGCTGTTTTTT. Amino acid sequence: CASSLIAGINTGELFF. This chain uses TRBV7-3 with TRBJ2-2; perhaps TRBD2 as D (5 bases). Germline CDR1 is SGHTA and CDR2 is FQGTGA. The CDR3 totals 16 residues. V lost 1 base to trimming and J lost 2 bases, with 11 bases between them. The full variable domain, with the rest looked up from reference TRBV7-3 and TRBJ2-2, is GAGVSQTPSNKVTEKGKYVELRCDPISGHTALYWYRQSLGQGPEFLIYFQGTGAADDSGLPNDRFFAVRPEGSVSTLKIQRTERGDSAVYLCASSLIAGINTGELFFGEGSRLTVL.

The CDR3 protein is CATSSRLAGGQETQYF. CDR3 in DNA: TGTGCCACCAGCAGTCGACTAGCGGGGGGACAAGAGACCCAGTACTTC. The rearrangement uses TRBV15 and TRBJ2-5, with 13 bases fitting TRBD2. Trimming at V came to 3 bases and at J to 2 bases, leaving 3 bases not matched to a gene. Looked up from germline, CDR1 is LNHNV and CDR2 is YYDKDF (reference sequence). The CDR3 consists of 16 residues.

This clone was detected only a few times. This chain connects TRBV27 to TRBJ1-2; D perhaps matches TRBD1 (5 bases). The V gene lost 3 bases and the J gene lost 4 bases, with 9 bases spanning the gap. CDR1 and CDR2 from the germline V gene are MNHEY and SMNVEV (reference sequence). This CDR3 spans 13 amino acids. The CDR3 region has the DNA TGTGCCAGCAGTTTTGGGGGGAGCTATGGCTACACCTTC. The encoded protein is CASSFGGSYGYTF.

The chain uses TRBV6-6 and TRBJ1-5; TRBD1 matches at 7 bases. CDR3 size: 13 residues. J gave up 4 bases and V 8 bases, and 5 bases lay outside the gene matches. Germline CDR1 reads MNHNY; CDR2 reads SVGAGI (reference sequence). CDR3 sequence: CASAGTANQPQHF. The CDR3 DNA sequence: TGTGCCAGCGCTGGGACAGCTAATCAGCCCCAGCATTTT.

The sample holds many counts of this clone. J is TRBJ1-6 and V is TRBV5-4, with unresolved D. CDR3 length: 17 residues. Trimming took off 4 bases at V and 13 bases at J, with 27 bases between the two ends. Germline CDR1 SGHNT, CDR2 YYREEE (reference sequence). CDR3 DNA: TGTGCCAGCAGCCGGGATGGCAGTACCTCTCTCATAGTCCCCCTCCACTTT. It specifies CASSRDGSTSLIVPLHF.

This clone occurred once. This chain links TRBV19 with TRBJ2-2, with 8 nucleotides matching TRBD2. V shed 6 bases, J shed 8 bases, and the junction held 8 bases outside the gene matches. The V gene's germline CDR1 is LNHDA and CDR2 SQIVND (reference sequence). CDR3 length: 14 amino acids. In DNA form, the CDR3 reads TGTGCCAGTAGCCTTAGCGGGGCCGGGGGGGAGCTGTTTTTT. Its protein is CASSLSGAGGELFF.

The chain links TRBV12-5 to TRBJ2-2; 9 positions agree with TRBD1. CDR3 size: 16 residues. Trimming at V came to 5 bases and at J to 3 bases, leaving 7 bases not matched to a gene. Germline V gene lookup returns CDR1 LGHNT and CDR2 FRNRAP. Here the CDR3 DNA reads TGTGCTAGTGGTCGCCGGACAGGGGTCGACACCGGGGAGCTGTTTTTT. It encodes CASGRRTGVDTGELFF.

This clone has ten or more counts. The sample has other DNA sequences that encode this CDR3 too. The chain is built from TRBV7-2 and TRBJ1-5; D is perhaps TRBD1 (6 bases). Deletions cut 1 base from V and 4 bases from J, with 11 bases between. The CDR3 length is 15 residues. Germline loops: CDR1 SGHTA, CDR2 FQGNSA. CDR3 in DNA: TGTGCCAGCAGCTTAGGACAGGCTTCTAATCAGCCCCAGCATTTT. It is translated as CASSLGQASNQPQHF.

The chain couples TRBV5-4 to TRBJ2-1, with 13 bases identical to TRBD2. Per the germline V gene, CDR1 is SGHNT and CDR2 is YYREEE (reference sequence). This CDR3 is built from 14 residues. The ends lost 7 bases at V and 6 bases at J; junction bases unmatched: 4. The CDR3 spells CASQTSGGLNEQFF. The CDR3 DNA reads TGTGCCAGCCAGACTAGCGGGGGGCTCAATGAGCAGTTCTTC.

The CDR3 loop reads CASSPPGQAAFYEQYF. As DNA, the CDR3 is TGTGCCAGCTCACCACCGGGACAGGCGGCTTTCTACGAGCAGTACTTC. The chain uses TRBV18 and TRBJ2-7; 8 bases are a match to TRBD1. Germline assignment: CDR1 KGHSH and CDR2 LQKENI. The CDR3 contains 16 residues. J lost 3 bases, V lost 0 bases, and 7 bases had no gene match.

The chain is built from TRBV7-3 and TRBJ2-6; TRBD2 matches at 11 bases. The V gene's germline CDR1 is SGHTA and CDR2 FQGTGA. The CDR3 runs to 18 residues. With V trimmed by 0 bases and J by 9 bases, 10 bases remained unmatched. The CDR3 is CASSLTVGLAGGRNVLTF. DNA for the CDR3: TGTGCCAGCAGCTTAACTGTCGGGCTAGCGGGGGGCCGCAACGTCCTGACTTTC.

This clone was seen more than once but under ten times. The chain employs TRBV19 and TRBJ1-5; 8 bases are shared with TRBD1. The trim removed 1 base at V and 2 bases at J, leaving 13 bases unmatched. The germline V gene encodes CDR1 LNHDA and CDR2 SQIVND (reference sequence). The CDR3 runs 19 residues. The CDR3 DNA reads TGTGCCAGTAGTATAGGGACAGGGAAAAATTTAAAAGGCAATCAGCCCCAGCATTTT. Translation: CASSIGTGKNLKGNQPQHF.

The CDR3: CASSPEGTQYF. DNA for the CDR3: TGTGCCAGCTCACCAGAGGGTACGCAGTATTTT. V is TRBV18 and J is TRBJ2-3; D is perhaps TRBD2 (5 bases). V was pared by 2 bases and J by 8 bases, with 5 bases between. CDR1 and CDR2 from the germline V gene are KGHSH and LQKENI. The CDR3 length is 11 residues.

The CDR3 region has the DNA TGCGCCAGCAGCCAAGATTATCGTAACTATGGCTACACCTTC. This encodes CASSQDYRNYGYTF. This chain links TRBV4-1 with TRBJ1-2, with no clear D. CDR3 size: 14 residues. Trimming took off 0 bases at V and 1 base at J, with 6 bases between the two ends. Per germline, CDR1 MGHRA and CDR2 YSYEKL.

There are a few counts of this clone. The chain recombines TRBV2 with TRBJ2-5, with TRBD2 identical over 11 bases. V shed 1 base and J 4 bases; nucleotides not matched to a gene: 2. The CDR3 loop spans 15 amino acids. In germline, CDR1 is SNHLY, CDR2 FYNNEI. The DNA of the CDR3 is TGTGCCAGCAGTGAAGGACTAGCGGGGCCAGAGACCCAGTACTTC. Translated: CASSEGLAGPETQYF.

The chain joins TRBV13 to TRBJ2-5; TRBD2 is a possible D gene (6 bases). V gave up 0 bases and J gave up 3 bases, with 11 bases separating them. CDR1 and CDR2 from the germline V gene are PRHDT and FYEKMQ (reference sequence). This CDR3 comprises 15 residues. The CDR3 loop reads CASSLGGWGEETQYF. The CDR3 DNA sequence: TGTGCCAGCAGCTTAGGGGGTTGGGGGGAAGAGACCCAGTACTTC. Complete variable domain (other parts from reference TRBV13 and TRBJ2-5): AAGVIQSPRHLIKEKRETATLKCYPIPRHDTVYWYQQGPGQDPQFLISFYEKMQSDKGSIPDRFSAQQFSDYHSELNMSSLELGDSALYFCASSLGGWGEETQYFGPGTRLLVL.

In its sample, this clone was seen once. J is TRBJ1-4 and V is TRBV3-1 (or the pseudogene TRBV3-2); 9 positions agree with TRBD1. The CDR3 has 16 amino acids. V was clipped by 2 bases and J by 8 bases; unmatched bases: 9. Germline assignment: CDR1 LGHDT and CDR2 YNNKEL (reference sequence). CDR3 sequence reads: CASSQTGGAPWEKLFF. The DNA of the CDR3 is TGTGCCAGCAGCCAAACAGGGGGCGCCCCATGGGAAAAACTGTTTTTT.

Only one count was recorded for this clone. The rearrangement links TRBV6-5 to TRBJ1-1, with D tentatively TRBD1 (5 bases). The CDR3 is 14 residues long. The germline V and J ends were trimmed by 2 bases and 3 bases, with 10 bases remaining between them. The germline V gene encodes CDR1 MNHEY and CDR2 SVGAGI. Here the CDR3 reads CASSYKGRDTEAFF. The CDR3 region has the DNA TGTGCCAGCAGTTACAAGGGGCGCGACACTGAAGCTTTCTTT.

This clone was observed a single time. The chain is built from TRBV19 and TRBJ2-2; D might be TRBD1 (5 bases). V was cut by 3 bases and J by 5 bases, with 13 bases left in between. Germline CDR1 is LNHDA and CDR2 is SQIVND (reference sequence). The CDR3 has 15 residues. As DNA, the CDR3 is TGTGCCAGTAGTATGGGTGGGGCCAGAACCGGGGAGCTGTTTTTT. Its protein product is CASSMGGARTGELFF.

The gene calls are TRBV11-2 and TRBJ1-2; D may be TRBD1 (5 bases). Germline V gives CDR1 SGHAT, CDR2 FQNNGV. The CDR3 extends over 15 amino acids. Trimming cost V 3 bases and J 1 base, with 12 bases left between them. In DNA form, the CDR3 reads TGTGCCAGCAGCTTTGGGGCAGGGCTTAACTATGGCTACACCTTC. Translating it yields CASSFGAGLNYGYTF.

The V call is TRBV6-6, the J call TRBJ1-5; 9 bases fit TRBD1. The CDR3 runs 15 residues. The trim removed 5 bases at V and 5 bases at J, leaving 7 bases unmatched. Germline V CDR1 and CDR2: MNHNY, SVGAGI (reference sequence). CDR3 protein: CASSTPGQGYQPQHF. For the CDR3, the DNA is TGTGCCAGCAGTACTCCGGGACAGGGTTATCAGCCCCAGCATTTT.

The V and J genes are TRBV6-5 and TRBJ2-1, with TRBD2 as a possible D gene (5 bases). V lost 8 bases and J 7 bases, leaving 15 bases between the germline ends. CDR1 is MNHEY and CDR2 is SVGAGI in the germline V gene. The CDR3 is 13 residues long. The CDR3 spells CASGLERRNEQFF. CDR3 DNA: TGTGCCAGCGGACTGGAAAGGAGGAATGAGCAGTTCTTC.

This chain's CDR3 is CATEDSSNYGYTF. DNA of the CDR3: TGTGCCACCGAGGACAGCTCTAACTATGGCTACACCTTC. The genes are TRBV15 and TRBJ1-2; D perhaps matches TRBD1 (6 bases). The germline V gene has CDR1 LNHNV and CDR2 YYDKDF (reference sequence). Trimming cost V 8 bases and J 0 bases, with 10 bases left between them. This CDR3 spans 13 amino acids.